The following is a TCR beta chain sequence with its context. Its antigen is undetermined. The data were taken from a study of CD8+ T cells in alopecia areata. RNA, once extracted, was reverse transcribed into cDNA for use as the sequencing template. TCRdb's copy holds only in-frame clones and misses some; the assay was immunoSEQ multiplex PCR. The sample records about 160,000 clones, about 71% being singletons. Germline V CDR1 and CDR2: SGHRS, YFSETQ. The CDR3 contains 15 residues. V was clipped by 6 bases and J by 4 bases; unmatched bases: 10. General observations from the study: Lesional scalp, especially alopecia totalis/universalis, showed higher clonality than normal scalp.

The treatment was: oral pan-JAK inhibitor, 5-10 mg twice daily. The chain uses TRBV5-1 and TRBJ2-1; TRBD2 agrees at 7 bases. The specimen comprised CD4+ T cells sorted from blood, sampled at week 4, from a patient treated with tofacitinib. This TCR was recovered from a human donor with alopecia areata. Here the CDR3 reads CASTELSGGYNEQFF. The CDR3 DNA sequence: TGCGCCAGCACCGAGCTGTCGGGGGGTTACAATGAGCAGTTCTTC.